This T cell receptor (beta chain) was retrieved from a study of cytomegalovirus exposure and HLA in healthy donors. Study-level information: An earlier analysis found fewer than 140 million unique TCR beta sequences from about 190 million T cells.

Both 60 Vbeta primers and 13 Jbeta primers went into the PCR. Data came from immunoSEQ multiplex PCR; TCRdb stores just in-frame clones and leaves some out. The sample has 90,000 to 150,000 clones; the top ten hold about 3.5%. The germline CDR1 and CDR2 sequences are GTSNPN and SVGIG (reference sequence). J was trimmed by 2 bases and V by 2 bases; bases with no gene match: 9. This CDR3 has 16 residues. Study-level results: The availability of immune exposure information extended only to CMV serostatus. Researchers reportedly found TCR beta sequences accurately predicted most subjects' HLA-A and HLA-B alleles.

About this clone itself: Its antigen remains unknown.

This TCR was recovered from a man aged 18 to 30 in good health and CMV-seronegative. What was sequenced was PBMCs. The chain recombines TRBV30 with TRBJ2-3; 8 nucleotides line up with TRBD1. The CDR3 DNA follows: TGTGCCTGGAGTCGAGGACAGGGTCCCTCCACAGATACGCAGTATTTT. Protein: CAWSRGQGPSTDTQYF.